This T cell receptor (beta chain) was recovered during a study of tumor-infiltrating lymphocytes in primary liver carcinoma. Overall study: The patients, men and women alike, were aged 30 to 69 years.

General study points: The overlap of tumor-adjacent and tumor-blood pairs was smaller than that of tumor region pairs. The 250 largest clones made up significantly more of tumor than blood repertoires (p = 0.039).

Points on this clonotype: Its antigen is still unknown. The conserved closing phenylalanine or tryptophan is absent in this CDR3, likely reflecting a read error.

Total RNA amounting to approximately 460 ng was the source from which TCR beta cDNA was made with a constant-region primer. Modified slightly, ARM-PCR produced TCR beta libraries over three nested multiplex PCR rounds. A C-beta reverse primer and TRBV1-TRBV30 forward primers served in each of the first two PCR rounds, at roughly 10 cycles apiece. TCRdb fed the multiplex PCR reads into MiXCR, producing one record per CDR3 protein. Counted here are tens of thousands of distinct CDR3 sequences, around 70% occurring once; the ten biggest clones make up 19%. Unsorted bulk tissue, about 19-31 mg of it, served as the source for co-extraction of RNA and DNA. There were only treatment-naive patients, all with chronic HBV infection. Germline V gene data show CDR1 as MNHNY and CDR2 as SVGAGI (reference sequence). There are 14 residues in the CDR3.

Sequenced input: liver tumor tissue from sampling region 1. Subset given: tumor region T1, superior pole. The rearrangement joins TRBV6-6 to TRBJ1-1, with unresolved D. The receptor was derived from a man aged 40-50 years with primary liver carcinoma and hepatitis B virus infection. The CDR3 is CTSSYSIATTEAFL. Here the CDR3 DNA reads TGTACCAGCAGTTACTCGATTGCGACCACTGAAGCTTTCTTA.